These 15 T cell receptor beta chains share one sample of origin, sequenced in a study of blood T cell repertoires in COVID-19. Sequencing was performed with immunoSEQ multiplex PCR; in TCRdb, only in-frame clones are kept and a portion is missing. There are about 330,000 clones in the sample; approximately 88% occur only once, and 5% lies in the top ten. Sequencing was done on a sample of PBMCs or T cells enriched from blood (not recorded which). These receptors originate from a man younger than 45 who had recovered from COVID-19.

In DNA, the CDR3 is TGTGCCAGCAGCTTAGGACTAGCGGGGGGGATGCAAGAGACCCAGTACTTC. This gives the protein CASSLGLAGGMQETQYF. The chain recombines TRBV7-6 with TRBJ2-5, with 14 bases matching TRBD2. This CDR3 is built from 17 residues. V lost 1 base, J lost 2 bases, and 3 bases stayed unmatched. Germline CDR1 is SGHVS and CDR2 is FNYEAQ. The variable domain in full, with the rest retrieved from reference TRBV7-6 and TRBJ2-5, is GAGVSQSPRYKVTKRGQDVALRCDPISGHVSLYWYRQALGQGPEFLTYFNYEAQQDKSGLPNDRFSAERPEGSISTLTIQRTEQRDSAMYRCASSLGLAGGMQETQYFGPGTRLLVL.

CDR3 region: CAIMTGGTEAFF. In nucleotides, the CDR3 is TGTGCCATCATGACGGGGGGCACTGAAGCTTTCTTT. The chain combines TRBV10-3 with TRBJ1-1, with D possibly being TRBD1 (5 bases). The V end lost 7 bases, the J end lost 4 bases, and 10 bases lay between the germline ends. CDR1 is ENHRY and CDR2 is SYGVKD in the germline V gene. The CDR3 is 12 residues long.

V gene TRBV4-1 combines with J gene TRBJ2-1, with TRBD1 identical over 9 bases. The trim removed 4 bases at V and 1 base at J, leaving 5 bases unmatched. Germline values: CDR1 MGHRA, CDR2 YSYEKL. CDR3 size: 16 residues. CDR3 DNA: TGCGCCAGCAGCCGGAATGGACAGGGGTCCTACAATGAGCAGTTCTTC. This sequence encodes CASSRNGQGSYNEQFF.

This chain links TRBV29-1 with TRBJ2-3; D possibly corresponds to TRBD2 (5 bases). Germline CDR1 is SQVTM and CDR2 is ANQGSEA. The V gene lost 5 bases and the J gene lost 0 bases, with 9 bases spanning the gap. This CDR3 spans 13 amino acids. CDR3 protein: CSVKPGSTDTQYF. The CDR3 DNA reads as TGCAGCGTTAAGCCGGGGAGCACAGATACGCAGTATTTT.

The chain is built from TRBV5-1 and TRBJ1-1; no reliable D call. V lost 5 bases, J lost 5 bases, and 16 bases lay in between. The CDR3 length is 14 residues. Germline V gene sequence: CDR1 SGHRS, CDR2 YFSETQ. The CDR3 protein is CASSLGGAGTEAFF. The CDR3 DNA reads TGCGCCAGCAGTCTGGGAGGAGCCGGGACTGAAGCTTTCTTT.

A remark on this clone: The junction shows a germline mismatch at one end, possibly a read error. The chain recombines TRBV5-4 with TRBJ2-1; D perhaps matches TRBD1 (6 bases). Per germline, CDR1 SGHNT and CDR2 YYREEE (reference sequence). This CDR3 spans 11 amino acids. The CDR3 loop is CASSLRDTEIF. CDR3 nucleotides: TGTGCCAGCAGCTTGCGGGACACGGAAATCTTC.

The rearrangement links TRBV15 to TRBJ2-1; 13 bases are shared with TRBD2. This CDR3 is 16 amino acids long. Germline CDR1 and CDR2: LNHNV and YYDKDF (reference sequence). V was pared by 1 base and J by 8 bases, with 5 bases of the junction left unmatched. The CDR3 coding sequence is TGTGCCACCAGCAGAGTGCGGACTAGCGGGGGCTATGAGCAGTTCTTC. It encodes CATSRVRTSGGYEQFF.

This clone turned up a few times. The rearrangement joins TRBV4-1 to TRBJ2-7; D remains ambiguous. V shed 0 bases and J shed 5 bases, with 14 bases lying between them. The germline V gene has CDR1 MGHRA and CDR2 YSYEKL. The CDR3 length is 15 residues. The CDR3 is CASSQDPGFLDEQYF. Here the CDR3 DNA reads TGCGCCAGCAGCCAAGACCCCGGGTTCCTGGACGAGCAGTACTTC.

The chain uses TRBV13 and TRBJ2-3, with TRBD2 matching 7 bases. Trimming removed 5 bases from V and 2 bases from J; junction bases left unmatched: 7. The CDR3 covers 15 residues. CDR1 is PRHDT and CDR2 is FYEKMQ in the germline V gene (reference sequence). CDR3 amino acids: CASSDASGHTDTQYF. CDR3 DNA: TGTGCCAGCAGCGATGCTAGCGGCCACACAGATACGCAGTATTTT.

The CDR3: CASSPGLAGKGNEQFF. The CDR3 nucleotides read TGTGCCAGCAGCCCGGGACTAGCGGGGAAGGGGAATGAGCAGTTCTTC. The chain links TRBV3-1 (or the pseudogene TRBV3-2) to TRBJ2-1, with TRBD2 matching over 13 bases. V was clipped by 4 bases and J by 7 bases; unmatched bases: 7. The CDR3 is made up of 16 amino acids. The germline V gene encodes CDR1 LGHDT and CDR2 YNNKEL (reference sequence).

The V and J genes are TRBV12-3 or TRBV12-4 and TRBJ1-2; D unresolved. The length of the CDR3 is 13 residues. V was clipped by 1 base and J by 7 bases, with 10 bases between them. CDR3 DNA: TGTGCCAGCAGTTTAGGAGGGATTCGTGGCTACACCTTC. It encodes CASSLGGIRGYTF.

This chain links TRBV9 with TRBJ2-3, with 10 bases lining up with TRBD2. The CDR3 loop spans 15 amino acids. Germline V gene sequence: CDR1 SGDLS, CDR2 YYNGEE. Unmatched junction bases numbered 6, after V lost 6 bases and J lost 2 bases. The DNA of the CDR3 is TGTGCCAGCACGCTTAGCGGGGGGTCCACAGATACGCAGTATTTT. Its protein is CASTLSGGSTDTQYF.

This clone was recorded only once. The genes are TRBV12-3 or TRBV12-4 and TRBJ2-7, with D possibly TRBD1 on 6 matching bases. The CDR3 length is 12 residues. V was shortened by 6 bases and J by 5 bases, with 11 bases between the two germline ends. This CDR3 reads CASRRGFDEQYF. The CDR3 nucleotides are TGTGCCAGCAGGAGGGGGTTCGACGAGCAGTACTTC.

CDR3 in DNA: TGTGCCAGCAGTGATGACGGGTCAGGGCTTTTTTTTGGGGCCCAGTACTTC. Translating it yields CASSDDGSGLFFGAQYF. The gene calls are TRBV2 and TRBJ2-5; D perhaps matches TRBD1 (5 bases). Trimming cost V 3 bases and J 9 bases, with 26 bases left between them. Germline V gene lookup returns CDR1 SNHLY and CDR2 FYNNEI. The CDR3 contains 17 residues.

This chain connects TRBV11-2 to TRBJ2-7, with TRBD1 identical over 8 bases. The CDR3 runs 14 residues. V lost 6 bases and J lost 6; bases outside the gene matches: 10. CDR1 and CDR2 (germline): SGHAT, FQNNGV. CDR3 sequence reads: CASRERTGLSEQYF. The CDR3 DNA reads TGTGCCAGCAGGGAGCGGACAGGGTTAAGCGAGCAGTACTTC.